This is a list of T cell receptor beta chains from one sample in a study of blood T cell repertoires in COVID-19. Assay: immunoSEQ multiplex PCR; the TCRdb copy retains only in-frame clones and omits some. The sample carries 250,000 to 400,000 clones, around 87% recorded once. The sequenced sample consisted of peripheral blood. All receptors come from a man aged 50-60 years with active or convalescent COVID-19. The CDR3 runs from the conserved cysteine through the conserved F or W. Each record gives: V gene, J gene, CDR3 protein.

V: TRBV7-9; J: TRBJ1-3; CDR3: CASSKQGTTTGNTIYF
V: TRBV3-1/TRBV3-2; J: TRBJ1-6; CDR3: CASSQRESDSPLHF
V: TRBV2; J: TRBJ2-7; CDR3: CASRTGTGAASEQYF
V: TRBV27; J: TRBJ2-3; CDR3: CASPRYREYTDTQYF
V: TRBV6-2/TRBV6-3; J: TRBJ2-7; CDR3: CASSSELAHEQYF
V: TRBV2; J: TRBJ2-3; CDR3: CASSPTLTDTQYF
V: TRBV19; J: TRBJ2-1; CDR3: CASRIGSSYNEQFF
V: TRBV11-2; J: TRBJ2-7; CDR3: CASSRDRPYEQYF
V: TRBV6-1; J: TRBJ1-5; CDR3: CASSDRTQPQHF
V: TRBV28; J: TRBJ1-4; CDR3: CASSLNVLREKLFF
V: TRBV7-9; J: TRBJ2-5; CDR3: CASSLWTGQETQYF
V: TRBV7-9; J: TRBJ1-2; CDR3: CASRLGANYGYTF
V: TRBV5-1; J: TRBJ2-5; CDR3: CASSLDGVGETQYF
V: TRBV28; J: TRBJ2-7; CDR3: CASSPTLHEQYF